A single sample gave rise to the 5 T cell receptor beta chains below, sequenced in a study of OX40 agonist ivuxolimab in advanced cancers. Produced via immunoSEQ multiplex PCR; TCRdb's table is partial and in-frame only. The table records under 110,000 clones, about nine tenths of them present only once. The sequenced sample was CD4+ or CD8+ T cells sorted from blood, obtained in a trial of the OX40 agonist ivuxolimab. The receptors come from an adult with an advanced solid tumor such as melanoma, head and neck, liver or kidney cancer.

The gene calls are TRBV7-7 and TRBJ2-1; TRBD2 might be the D (6 bases). Trimming pared 4 bases from V and 5 bases from J, leaving 9 bases between. Germline values: CDR1 SSHAT, CDR2 FNYEAQ (reference sequence). The CDR3 is 13 amino acids. The CDR3: CASSSGLNNEQFF. The CDR3 DNA reads as TGTGCCAGCAGCTCGGGACTGAACAATGAGCAGTTCTTC.

The rearrangement joins TRBV7-2 to TRBJ1-2, with 8 bases that match TRBD1. The J segment lost 4 bases and the V segment lost 1 base, leaving 2 bases of the junction unmatched. CDR3 size: 14 residues. Germline V gene sequence: CDR1 SGHTA, CDR2 FQGNSA. The DNA for the CDR3 is TGTGCCAGCAGCTTAGAAGACAGGGGCTATGGCTACACCTTC. Translation: CASSLEDRGYGYTF.

The rearrangement uses TRBV6-5 and TRBJ1-5; no reliable D call. The CDR3 contains 14 residues. With 6 bases removed from V and 7 bases from J, the gap between germline ends came to 16 bases. The V gene's germline CDR1 is MNHEY and CDR2 SVGAGI. The CDR3 coding sequence is TGTGCCAGCAGCCCCGACCTGGAGGGCCAGCCCCAGCATTTT. The encoded protein is CASSPDLEGQPQHF.

In DNA, the CDR3 is TGTGCCAGTGCGGGACAGGGGGGATCACCCCTCCACTTT. Its protein is CASAGQGGSPLHF. J is TRBJ1-6 and V is TRBV19, with TRBD1 identical over 11 bases. Looked up from germline, CDR1 is LNHDA and CDR2 is SQIVND (reference sequence). The ends lost 8 bases at V and 10 bases at J; junction bases unmatched: 4. The CDR3 extends over 13 amino acids.

This chain connects TRBV4-3 to TRBJ2-1; 8 nucleotides line up with TRBD2. The trim removed 0 bases at V and 4 bases at J, leaving 5 bases unmatched. The CDR3 has 16 residues. Germline assignment: CDR1 LGHNA and CDR2 YSLEER. Here the CDR3 reads CASSQDLRGAYNEQFF. CDR3 bases: TGCGCCAGCAGCCAAGATCTGCGGGGGGCGTACAATGAGCAGTTCTTC.